The 3 T cell receptor beta chains given below trace back to one sample, sequenced in a study of OX40 agonist ivuxolimab in advanced cancers. Using immunoSEQ multiplex PCR, the repertoire was profiled, and TCRdb retains in-frame clones only, with some absent. The sample has about 50,000 clones, nearly 85% seen once; the top ten hold 3% to 4.5%. The specimen was CD4+ or CD8+ T cells sorted from blood, collected in a trial of the OX40 agonist ivuxolimab. These receptors originate from an adult with an advanced solid tumor such as melanoma, head and neck, liver or kidney cancer.

CDR3 region: CAWSVDISVNSPLHF. DNA of the CDR3: TGTGCCTGGAGTGTAGATATTTCAGTTAATTCACCCCTCCACTTT. This chain joins TRBV30 and TRBJ1-6; D gene unclear. CDR3 length: 15 residues. V was pared by 0 bases and J by 6 bases, with 12 bases between. Germline V gives CDR1 GTSNPN, CDR2 SVGIG (reference sequence).

The count of this clone is one. The chain joins TRBV19 to TRBJ1-2, with a possible D match to TRBD1 (6 bases). CDR3 length equals 15 residues. Germline CDR1 and CDR2: LNHDA and SQIVND (reference sequence). V gave up 3 bases and J gave up 6 bases, with 17 bases separating them. The CDR3 sequence is CASSIPGTPGDGYTF. The CDR3 bases are TGTGCCAGTAGTATCCCCGGGACACCCGGGGATGGCTACACCTTC.

The chain combines TRBV19 with TRBJ1-2; D not resolved. Germline values: CDR1 LNHDA, CDR2 SQIVND (reference sequence). The V end was cut by 5 bases, the J end by 8 bases, with 12 bases between. This CDR3 has 12 residues. In DNA form, the CDR3 reads TGTGCCAGTAGTGTCCGGGGAGGGGGCTACACCTTC. Its protein is CASSVRGGGYTF.